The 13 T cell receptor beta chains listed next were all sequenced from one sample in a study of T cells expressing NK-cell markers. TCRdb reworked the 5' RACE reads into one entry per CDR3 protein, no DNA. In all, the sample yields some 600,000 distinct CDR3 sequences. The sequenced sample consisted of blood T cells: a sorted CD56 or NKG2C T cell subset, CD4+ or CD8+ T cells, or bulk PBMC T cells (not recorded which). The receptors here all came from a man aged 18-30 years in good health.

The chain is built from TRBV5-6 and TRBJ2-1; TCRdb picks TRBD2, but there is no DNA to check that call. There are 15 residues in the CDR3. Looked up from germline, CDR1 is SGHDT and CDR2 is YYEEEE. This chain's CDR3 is CASSGSGGGYNEQFF.

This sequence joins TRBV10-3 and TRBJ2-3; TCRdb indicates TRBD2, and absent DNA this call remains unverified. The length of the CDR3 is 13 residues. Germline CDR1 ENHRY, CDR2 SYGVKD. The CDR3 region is CAASEGTTDTQYF.

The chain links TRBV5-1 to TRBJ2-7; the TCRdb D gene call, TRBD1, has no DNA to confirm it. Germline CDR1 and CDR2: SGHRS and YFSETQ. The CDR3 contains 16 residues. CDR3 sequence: CASNYFRDTGFIEQYF.

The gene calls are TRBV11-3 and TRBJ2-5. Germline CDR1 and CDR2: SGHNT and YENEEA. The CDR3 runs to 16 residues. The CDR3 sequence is CASSLGAASYQETQYF. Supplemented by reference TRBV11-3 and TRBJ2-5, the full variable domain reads EAGVVQSPRYKIIEKKQPVAFWCNPISGHNTLYWYLQNLGQGPELLIRYENEEAVDDSQLPKDRFSAERLKGVDSTLKIQPAELGDSAVYLCASSLGAASYQETQYFGPGTRLLVL.

CDR3 residues: CASSLGRAGVNNEQFF. This chain connects TRBV7-2 to TRBJ2-1; TCRdb's D call, TRBD2, is unchecked because there is no DNA. CDR1 and CDR2 (germline): SGHTA, FQGNSA. This CDR3 region has 16 residues.

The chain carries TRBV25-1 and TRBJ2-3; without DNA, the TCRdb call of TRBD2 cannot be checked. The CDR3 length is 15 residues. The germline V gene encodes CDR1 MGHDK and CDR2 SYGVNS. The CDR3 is CASSGGSLSTDTQYF.

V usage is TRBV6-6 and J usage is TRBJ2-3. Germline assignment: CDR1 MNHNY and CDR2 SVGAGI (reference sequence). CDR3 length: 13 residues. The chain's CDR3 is CASMGSATDTQYF.

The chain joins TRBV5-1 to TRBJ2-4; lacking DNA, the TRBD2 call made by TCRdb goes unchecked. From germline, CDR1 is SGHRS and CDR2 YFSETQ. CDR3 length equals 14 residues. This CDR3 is CASSPSGLGNIQYF. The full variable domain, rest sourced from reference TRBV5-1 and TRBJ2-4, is KAGVTQTPRYLIKTRGQQVTLSCSPISGHRSVSWYQQTPGQGLQFLFEYFSETQRNKGNFPGRFSGRQFSNSRSEMNVSTLELGDSALYLCASSPSGLGNIQYFGAGTRLSVL.

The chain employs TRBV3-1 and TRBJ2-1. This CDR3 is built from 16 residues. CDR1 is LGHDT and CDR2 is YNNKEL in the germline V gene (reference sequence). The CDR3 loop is CASSQPTTSAYNEQFF.

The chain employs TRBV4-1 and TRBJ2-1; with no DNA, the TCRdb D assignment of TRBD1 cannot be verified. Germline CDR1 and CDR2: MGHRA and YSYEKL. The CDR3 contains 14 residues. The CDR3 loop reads CASSQPGNNNEQFF.

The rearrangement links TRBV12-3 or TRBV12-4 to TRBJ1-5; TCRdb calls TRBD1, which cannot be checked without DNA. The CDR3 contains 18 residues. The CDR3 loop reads CASSLRQGTTLSNQPQHF.

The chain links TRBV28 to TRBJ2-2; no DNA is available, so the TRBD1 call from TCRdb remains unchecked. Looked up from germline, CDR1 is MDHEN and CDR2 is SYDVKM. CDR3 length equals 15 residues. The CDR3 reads CASSPLGQEAGELFF.

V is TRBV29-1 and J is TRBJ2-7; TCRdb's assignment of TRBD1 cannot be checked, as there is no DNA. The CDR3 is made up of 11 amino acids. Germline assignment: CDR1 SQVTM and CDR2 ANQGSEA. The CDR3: CSVRSRDEQYF.